The 17 T cell receptor beta chains below were found in one sample sequenced in a study of blood T cell repertoires in COVID-19. Method: immunoSEQ multiplex PCR; TCRdb's copy keeps in-frame clones and lacks some. The repertoire holds about 120,000 clones, with under 80% as singletons. Sequenced material: peripheral blood. Source of these receptors: a man aged 65 to 79 with acute or convalescent COVID-19.

This chain links TRBV29-1 with TRBJ2-3; D not resolved. V lost 3 bases to trimming and J lost 2 bases, with 9 bases between them. In germline, CDR1 is SQVTM, CDR2 ANQGSEA. This CDR3 region has 13 residues. CDR3 sequence reads: CSVEWQNTDTQYF. The CDR3 region has the DNA TGCAGCGTTGAGTGGCAGAACACAGATACGCAGTATTTT.

The chain couples TRBV7-2 to TRBJ2-2, with D perhaps matching TRBD1 (6 bases). Deletions cut 5 bases from V and 0 bases from J, with 16 bases between. Germline CDR1 SGHTA, CDR2 FQGNSA. The CDR3 sequence is 17 residues long. CDR3 in amino acids: CASSTSRWGPNTGELFF. DNA for the CDR3: TGTGCCAGCAGCACTTCCCGATGGGGGCCGAACACCGGGGAGCTGTTTTTT.

The genes are TRBV7-3 and TRBJ2-7; possible D gene TRBD1, 6 bases. The CDR3 has 16 residues. Germline assignment: CDR1 SGHTA and CDR2 FQGTGA. Trimming took 1 base from V and 5 from J, leaving 18 bases between them. CDR3 residues: CASSLNGPGVDNEQYF. The CDR3 DNA reads as TGTGCCAGCAGCTTAAATGGGCCAGGGGTTGATAACGAGCAGTACTTC.

This clone was detected only a few times. CDR3 loop: CASSLAGYATEAFF. The CDR3 coding sequence is TGTGCCAGCAGCTTAGCAGGGTATGCAACTGAAGCTTTCTTT. This chain connects TRBV7-3 to TRBJ1-1, with D tentatively TRBD1 (5 bases). V lost 2 bases and J lost 5, with 12 bases in between. Germline CDR1 and CDR2: SGHTA and FQGTGA. The CDR3 consists of 14 residues.

This clone was seen a handful of times. The genes are TRBV6-5 and TRBJ1-1, with TRBD1 matching over 7 bases. Germline V gene lookup returns CDR1 MNHEY and CDR2 SVGAGI. The CDR3 runs to 13 residues. With V trimmed by 7 bases and J by 3 bases, 5 bases remained unmatched. Written as DNA, the CDR3 is TGTGCCAGCACTAACAGGGGAGACACTGAAGCTTTCTTT. The encoded protein is CASTNRGDTEAFF.

The chain recombines TRBV11-3 with TRBJ1-1; D gene ambiguous. From germline, CDR1 is SGHNT and CDR2 YENEEA. The CDR3 has 14 residues. Trimming pared 0 bases from V and 6 bases from J, leaving 11 bases between. CDR3 coding DNA: TGTGCCAGCAGCTTAGACCAGATTAACGCTGAAGCTTTCTTT. Protein product: CASSLDQINAEAFF.

In DNA form, the CDR3 reads TGCGCCACCTCTCGGGAGGGGACAAGCACAGATACGCAGTATTTT. Translation: CATSREGTSTDTQYF. The rearrangement joins TRBV4-3 to TRBJ2-3; 8 positions match TRBD2. The J segment lost 0 bases and the V segment lost 10 bases, leaving 9 bases of the junction unmatched. Per the germline V gene, CDR1 is LGHNA and CDR2 is YSLEER. The CDR3 extends over 15 amino acids.

The chain uses TRBV10-3 and TRBJ1-2; 9 nucleotides align to TRBD1. This CDR3 is 14 amino acids long. Germline V lookup: CDR1 ENHRY, CDR2 SYGVKD. After removal of 0 bases from V and 10 bases from J, the junction contained 6 bases not matched to a gene. The CDR3 sequence: CAISESATGGDYTF. The CDR3 bases are TGTGCCATCAGTGAGTCCGCGACAGGGGGAGACTACACCTTC.

This clone was found once. The rearrangement uses TRBV7-2 and TRBJ2-7, with 7 bases lining up with TRBD2. Germline V gene data show CDR1 as SGHTA and CDR2 as FQGNSA. Trimming took 1 base from V and 4 from J; bases not matched to a gene: 4. The CDR3 covers 14 residues. CDR3 DNA sequence: TGTGCCAGCAGCTTAGTTGCGGGGGTATACGAGCAGTACTTC. Protein product: CASSLVAGVYEQYF.

The chain links TRBV11-1 to TRBJ2-7; no reliable D call. The CDR3 is made up of 15 amino acids. The V end lost 4 bases, the J end lost 3 bases, and 16 bases lay between the germline ends. Germline loops: CDR1 SGHAT, CDR2 FQDESV (reference sequence). The CDR3 nucleotides read TGTGCCAGCAGCTCGGGTCCTAGAAAAGTCTACGAGCAGTACTTC. Translating gives CASSSGPRKVYEQYF. The complete variable domain, with remaining parts taken from reference TRBV11-1 and TRBJ2-7, reads EAEVAQSPRYKITEKSQAVAFWCDPISGHATLYWYRQILGQGPELLVQFQDESVVDDSQLPKDRFSAERLKGVDSTLKIQPAELGDSAMYLCASSSGPRKVYEQYFGPGTRLTVT.

In this sample, this clone turned up a few times. V gene TRBV7-2 combines with J gene TRBJ2-7; D is undetermined. CDR1 SGHTA and CDR2 FQGNSA come from the germline V gene. The CDR3 runs 15 residues. V lost 1 base and J 0 bases, leaving 10 bases between the germline ends. For the CDR3, the DNA is TGTGCCAGCAGCTTAGTTCGGGTTCGCTCCTACGAGCAGTACTTC. Amino acids: CASSLVRVRSYEQYF.

This clone has a single count. The chain recombines TRBV11-2 with TRBJ2-4; 7 nucleotides agree with TRBD1. The CDR3 is made up of 15 amino acids. Germline trimming cut 6 bases from V and 8 bases from J; bases unmatched to any gene: 13. Germline V gene data show CDR1 as SGHAT and CDR2 as FQNNGV. The CDR3: CASRQGAGTADIQYF. For the CDR3, the DNA is TGTGCCAGCAGACAAGGCGCCGGGACAGCGGACATTCAGTACTTC.

V usage is TRBV9 and J usage is TRBJ2-2; 10 bases map to TRBD2. CDR1 is SGDLS and CDR2 is YYNGEE in the germline V gene. This CDR3 is built from 15 residues. With 0 bases clipped from V and 5 bases from J, the junction kept 1 base outside the gene matches. CDR3 nucleotide sequence: TGTGCCAGCAGCGTAGCACTAGCGGGGACCGGGGAGCTGTTTTTT. Protein: CASSVALAGTGELFF.

The V call is TRBV5-1, the J call TRBJ1-2; D not certain. Per the germline V gene, CDR1 is SGHRS and CDR2 is YFSETQ. The CDR3 covers 15 residues. The V and J ends lost 4 bases and 7 bases respectively, with 20 bases between them. The CDR3 is CASSGAPGYQPGYTF. The CDR3 bases are TGCGCCAGCAGCGGAGCCCCGGGGTATCAGCCTGGCTACACCTTC.

This chain connects TRBV3-1 (or the pseudogene TRBV3-2) to TRBJ1-5; D uncertain. Germline-derived CDR1 and CDR2 are LGHDT and YNNKEL (reference sequence). V dropped 1 base and J dropped 6 bases, with 10 bases sitting between them. The CDR3 runs to 14 residues. The CDR3 loop is CASSQGVSPQPQHF. The CDR3 region has the DNA TGTGCCAGCAGCCAAGGCGTCTCCCCTCAGCCCCAGCATTTT.

The V call is TRBV18, the J call TRBJ2-5, with 8 bases that match TRBD1. The germline CDR1 and CDR2 sequences are KGHSH and LQKENI. With V trimmed by 0 bases and J by 2 bases, 8 bases remained unmatched. The CDR3 covers 17 residues. CDR3 nucleotide sequence: TGTGCCAGCTCACCACCGGGGGCGACAGGGGTACAAGAGACCCAGTACTTC. Amino acids: CASSPPGATGVQETQYF.

The rearrangement links TRBV6-5 to TRBJ1-6; a possible D gene is TRBD1 (6 bases). The V end lost 5 bases, the J end lost 11 bases, and 19 bases lay between the germline ends. The CDR3 consists of 15 residues. Germline V gene lookup returns CDR1 MNHEY and CDR2 SVGAGI. The CDR3 DNA sequence: TGTGCCAGCAGTCCTAACCACAGGGTCGGTCCACCCCTCCACTTT. As protein: CASSPNHRVGPPLHF.